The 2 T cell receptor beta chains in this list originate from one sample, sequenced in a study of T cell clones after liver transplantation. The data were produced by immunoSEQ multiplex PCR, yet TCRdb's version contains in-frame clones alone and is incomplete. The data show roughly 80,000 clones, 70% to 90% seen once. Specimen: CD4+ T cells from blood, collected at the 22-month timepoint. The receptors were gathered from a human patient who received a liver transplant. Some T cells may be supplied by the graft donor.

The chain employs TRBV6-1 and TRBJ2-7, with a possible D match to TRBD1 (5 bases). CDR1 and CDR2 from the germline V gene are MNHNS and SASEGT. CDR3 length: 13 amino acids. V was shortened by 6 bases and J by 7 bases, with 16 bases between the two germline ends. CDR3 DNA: TGTGCCAGCAGCACTGGACATCCCTCAGAGCAGTACTTC. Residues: CASSTGHPSEQYF.

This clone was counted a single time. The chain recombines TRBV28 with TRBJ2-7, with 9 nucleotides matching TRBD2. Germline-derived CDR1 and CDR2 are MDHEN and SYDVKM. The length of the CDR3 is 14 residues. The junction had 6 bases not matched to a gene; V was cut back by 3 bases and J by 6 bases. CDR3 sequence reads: CASSLAGGRAEQYF. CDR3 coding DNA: TGTGCCAGCAGTTTGGCGGGAGGGCGGGCCGAGCAGTACTTC. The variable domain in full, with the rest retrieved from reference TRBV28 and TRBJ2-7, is DVKVTQSSRYLVKRTGEKVFLECVQDMDHENMFWYRQDPGLGLRLIYFSYDVKMKEKGDIPEGYSVSREKKERFSLILESASTNQTSMYLCASSLAGGRAEQYFGPGTRLTVT.